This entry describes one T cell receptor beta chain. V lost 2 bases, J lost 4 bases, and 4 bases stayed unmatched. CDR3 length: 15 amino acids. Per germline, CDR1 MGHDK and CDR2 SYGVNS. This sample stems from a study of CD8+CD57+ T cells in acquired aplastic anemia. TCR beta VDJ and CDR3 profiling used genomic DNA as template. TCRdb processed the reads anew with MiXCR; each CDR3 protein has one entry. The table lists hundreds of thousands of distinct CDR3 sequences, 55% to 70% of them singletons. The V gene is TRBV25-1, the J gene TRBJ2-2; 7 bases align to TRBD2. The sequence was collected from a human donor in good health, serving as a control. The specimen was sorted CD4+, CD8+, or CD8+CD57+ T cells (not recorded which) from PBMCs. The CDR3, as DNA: TGTGCCAGCAGTGAACAATGGGGGGGCACCGGGGAGCTGTTTTTT. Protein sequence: CASSEQWGGTGELFF.